Below, 5 T cell receptor beta chains from the same sample are listed, as sequenced in a study of immune evolution from preneoplasia to lung adenocarcinoma. The method was immunoSEQ multiplex PCR; TCRdb's version includes in-frame clones alone and lacks a portion of them. The sample holds around 10,000 clones; 60% to 85% are singletons and the top ten take roughly 5%. Sequencing used FFPE minimally invasive lung adenocarcinoma tissue. The receptors here all came from a person between 65 and 79 years old with lung adenocarcinoma. Some clones in this sample may be carry-over from other donors' samples.

This chain links TRBV30 with TRBJ1-1; D gene uncertain. Trimming left V 1 base short and J 5 bases short, with 14 bases between. From germline, CDR1 is GTSNPN and CDR2 SVGIG (reference sequence). The CDR3 extends over 14 amino acids. The CDR3 region has the DNA TGTGCCTGGAGTGGCTACGAGGGTTGGACTGAAGCTTTCTTT. It specifies CAWSGYEGWTEAFF. Full variable domain (rest looked up from reference TRBV30 and TRBJ1-1): SQTIHQWPATLVQPVGSPLSLECTVEGTSNPNLYWYRQAAGRGLQLLFYSVGIGQISSEVPQNLSASRPQDRQFILSSKKLLLSDSGFYLCAWSGYEGWTEAFFGQGTRLTVV.

V is TRBV19 and J is TRBJ1-5; TRBD1 might be the D (6 bases). V gave up 6 bases and J gave up 6 bases, with 15 bases separating them. Germline loops: CDR1 LNHDA, CDR2 SQIVND (reference sequence). The CDR3 has 14 residues. CDR3 DNA sequence: TGTGCCAGTAGCCTAGGGGGGTCTTTTCAGCCCCAGCATTTT. It specifies CASSLGGSFQPQHF.

This sequence joins TRBV7-9 and TRBJ2-3; 9 bases are a match to TRBD2. Unmatched junction bases numbered 11, after V lost 0 bases and J lost 4 bases. The germline V gene has CDR1 SEHNR and CDR2 FQNEAQ (reference sequence). This CDR3 is 18 amino acids long. In DNA form, the CDR3 reads TGTGCCAGCAGCTTAGCACTCGCGGGAGGGCCAGTAGCAGATACGCAGTATTTT. This translates into CASSLALAGGPVADTQYF.

This clone was picked up a small number of times. This sequence joins TRBV5-6 and TRBJ1-5; D not certain. CDR3 length equals 12 residues. V was pared by 0 bases and J by 6 bases, with 4 bases between. The germline gives CDR1 SGHDT, CDR2 YYEEEE. The DNA of the CDR3 is TGTGCCAGCAGCTTGGGCGCTCAGCCCCAGCATTTT. Residues: CASSLGAQPQHF.

The rearrangement joins TRBV30 to TRBJ2-7, with 7 bases matching TRBD2. Germline lookup yields CDR1 GTSNPN and CDR2 SVGIG (reference sequence). V shed 5 bases, J shed 3 bases, and the junction held 13 bases outside the gene matches. The CDR3 loop spans 15 amino acids. The DNA for the CDR3 is TGTGCCTGGGCCCACCCCGGGACTACCCTCTACGAGCAGTACTTC. Protein sequence: CAWAHPGTTLYEQYF.